These 26 T cell receptor beta chains came from one sample sequenced in a study of cytomegalovirus exposure and HLA in healthy donors. The study ran its PCR with 60 Vbeta and 13 Jbeta primers. Assay: immunoSEQ multiplex PCR; the TCRdb copy retains only in-frame clones and omits some. The sample includes some 200,000 clones, around three quarters of them seen just once. Sequencing was done on a sample of PBMCs. These receptors were collected from a woman in her thirties in good health and CMV-seropositive.

The V and J genes are TRBV10-1 and TRBJ2-7, with 8 positions matching TRBD1. The CDR3 spans 13 residues. The junction had 3 bases not matched to a gene; V was cut back by 5 bases and J by 3 bases. CDR1 and CDR2 (germline): WNHNN, SYGVQD (reference sequence). CDR3 protein: CASSQDRDYEQYF. As DNA, the CDR3 is TGCGCCAGCAGTCAGGACAGGGACTACGAGCAGTACTTC.

The chain couples TRBV13 to TRBJ2-1, with 8 bases lining up with TRBD2. CDR1 is PRHDT, CDR2 FYEKMQ, per germline (reference sequence). Germline trimming cut 1 base from V and 5 bases from J; bases unmatched to any gene: 10. CDR3 size: 17 residues. The CDR3, as DNA: TGTGCCAGCAGCTTAGACCCCGGGACTAGAGGGAACAATGAGCAGTTCTTC. Its translation: CASSLDPGTRGNNEQFF.

This clone was seen more than once but under ten times. V is TRBV28 and J is TRBJ2-1, with a tentative D call TRBD1 (5 bases). CDR3 length equals 16 residues. Per the germline V gene, CDR1 is MDHEN and CDR2 is SYDVKM. V was cut by 4 bases and J by 0 bases, with 13 bases left in between. In DNA form, the CDR3 reads TGTGCCAGCAGTTCTCTGGGGCATATCTCCTACAATGAGCAGTTCTTC. Protein sequence: CASSSLGHISYNEQFF.

V is TRBV27 and J is TRBJ2-7, with TRBD2 identical over 11 bases. Germline assignment: CDR1 MNHEY and CDR2 SMNVEV (reference sequence). The CDR3 totals 15 residues. V dropped 6 bases and J dropped 5; count of bases not matched to a gene: 9. CDR3 sequence: CASRGSGRVGNEQYF. The CDR3 coding sequence is TGTGCCAGCAGGGGTAGCGGGAGGGTAGGAAACGAGCAGTACTTC.

The V gene is TRBV5-4, the J gene TRBJ2-7; 9 bases fit TRBD1. From germline, CDR1 is SGHNT and CDR2 YYREEE (reference sequence). The length of the CDR3 is 16 residues. V lost 4 bases, J lost 0 bases, and 8 bases stayed unmatched. The CDR3 bases are TGTGCCAGCAGCCAGACCGGGACAGGGATCTCCTACGAGCAGTACTTC. It specifies CASSQTGTGISYEQYF.

In DNA, the CDR3 is TGTGCCAGTACCCCGGCTAGCGGGAGTGTAGCCGGGGAGCTGTTTTTT. Translated, it gives CASTPASGSVAGELFF. J is TRBJ2-2 and V is TRBV19; 10 bases match TRBD2. Germline V gene data show CDR1 as LNHDA and CDR2 as SQIVND (reference sequence). After removal of 7 bases from V and 6 bases from J, the junction contained 11 bases not matched to a gene. The CDR3 is 16 residues long. Full variable domain (rest looked up from reference TRBV19 and TRBJ2-2): DGGITQSPKYLFRKEGQNVTLSCEQNLNHDAMYWYRQDPGQGLRLIYYSQIVNDFQKGDIAEGYSVSREKKESFPLTVTSAQKNPTAFYLCASTPASGSVAGELFFGEGSRLTVL.

The V call is TRBV29-1, the J call TRBJ1-6, with D possibly being TRBD1 (6 bases). Germline V gene data show CDR1 as SQVTM and CDR2 as ANQGSEA. The CDR3 contains 13 residues. V was shortened by 4 bases and J by 11 bases, with 15 bases between the two germline ends. In nucleotides, the CDR3 is TGCAGCGTTGGAGATCAACAGGGCACACCCCTCCACTTT. Encoded protein: CSVGDQQGTPLHF.

V and J are TRBV5-1 and TRBJ1-1, with a possible D match to TRBD1 (6 bases). The CDR3 is 15 residues long. Germline V CDR1 and CDR2: SGHRS, YFSETQ. Trimming took off 4 bases at V and 4 bases at J, with 17 bases between the two ends. CDR3 region: CASSPKRGASTEAFF. Written as DNA, the CDR3 is TGCGCCAGCAGCCCTAAACGGGGGGCCTCCACTGAAGCTTTCTTT.

The chain carries TRBV28 and TRBJ2-5, with TRBD2 as a possible D gene (5 bases). The CDR3 sequence is 13 residues long. Per the germline V gene, CDR1 is MDHEN and CDR2 is SYDVKM. V gave up 4 bases and J gave up 7 bases, with 13 bases separating them. The CDR3 region has the DNA TGTGCCAGCAGTTCCGATGCTCGGGGGACCCAGTACTTC. Its translation is CASSSDARGTQYF.

The CDR3 is CASSQWGTLEKYWGPGNTIYF. The CDR3 DNA follows: TGTGCCAGCAGCCAGTGGGGCACTCTGGAAAAATACTGGGGCCCTGGAAACACCATATATTTT. The chain recombines TRBV27 with TRBJ1-3; D is perhaps TRBD1 (5 bases). The V gene's germline CDR1 is MNHEY and CDR2 SMNVEV (reference sequence). V was pared by 6 bases and J by 2 bases, with 32 bases between. CDR3 length: 21 amino acids.

V and J are TRBV5-1 and TRBJ2-1, with 9 bases that match TRBD1. The ends lost 2 bases at V and 6 bases at J; junction bases unmatched: 6. From germline, CDR1 is SGHRS and CDR2 YFSETQ. This CDR3 has 15 residues. The CDR3 protein is CASSLGQGIGNEQFF. The CDR3 bases are TGCGCCAGCAGCTTAGGACAGGGGATAGGCAATGAGCAGTTCTTC.

The chain recombines TRBV12-5 with TRBJ2-5; D might be TRBD2 (5 bases). Germline V gene lookup returns CDR1 LGHNT and CDR2 FRNRAP. The CDR3 spans 14 residues. V lost 5 bases and J lost 5, with 15 bases in between. CDR3: CASGPGLQRETQYF. The CDR3 DNA sequence: TGTGCTAGTGGTCCTGGACTTCAGAGGGAGACCCAGTACTTC.

Only a few counts were recorded for this clone. The V call is TRBV30, the J call TRBJ1-5; D is ambiguous. The V end lost 2 bases, the J end lost 0 bases, and 8 bases lay between the germline ends. CDR1 is GTSNPN and CDR2 is SVGIG in the germline V gene (reference sequence). This CDR3 has 14 amino acids. As DNA, the CDR3 is TGTGCCTGGAGTTCGGGTGCTAGCAATCAGCCCCAGCATTTT. It yields the protein CAWSSGASNQPQHF. Drawing the rest from reference TRBV30 and TRBJ1-5, the complete variable domain is SQTIHQWPATLVQPVGSPLSLECTVEGTSNPNLYWYRQAAGRGLQLLFYSVGIGQISSEVPQNLSASRPQDRQFILSSKKLLLSDSGFYLCAWSSGASNQPQHFGDGTRLSIL.

This sequence joins TRBV6-5 and TRBJ2-4; the match to TRBD2 covers 9 bases. This CDR3 is 15 amino acids long. J lost 0 bases, V lost 10 bases, and 7 bases had no gene match. CDR1 MNHEY and CDR2 SVGAGI come from the germline V gene. For the CDR3, the DNA is TGTGCCACCACCGGGACTAGCTTAGCCAAAAACATTCAGTACTTC. It yields the protein CATTGTSLAKNIQYF.

The chain couples TRBV5-1 to TRBJ2-1; the match to TRBD1 covers 9 bases. Germline-derived CDR1 and CDR2 are SGHRS and YFSETQ. There are 13 residues in the CDR3. V dropped 7 bases and J dropped 8; count of bases not matched to a gene: 7. In nucleotides, the CDR3 is TGCGCCAGCGGGGACAGGGTTCGGCATGAGCAGTTCTTC. Encoded protein: CASGDRVRHEQFF.

This rearrangement joins TRBV27 to TRBJ1-5; 9 bases align to TRBD1. Germline values: CDR1 MNHEY, CDR2 SMNVEV (reference sequence). V was clipped by 5 bases and J by 6 bases; unmatched bases: 11. The CDR3 is 16 amino acids. The DNA of the CDR3 is TGTGCCAGCAGTATCTCCGGGACAGGGAGAACTCAGCCCCAGCATTTT. This sequence encodes CASSISGTGRTQPQHF.

The genes are TRBV7-8 and TRBJ2-4; TRBD1 matches 10 bases. The V gene's germline CDR1 is SGHVS and CDR2 FQNEAQ. The V and J ends lost 4 bases and 3 bases, in that order; junction bases with no gene match: 3. This CDR3 has 15 residues. The CDR3: CASSSTGGIKNIQYF. The CDR3 nucleotides read TGTGCCAGCAGCTCGACAGGGGGCATCAAAAACATTCAGTACTTC.

The V and J genes are TRBV5-4 and TRBJ2-3; 16 bases line up with TRBD2. V was clipped by 3 bases and J by 1 base; unmatched bases: 2. The germline V gene has CDR1 SGHNT and CDR2 YYREEE (reference sequence). The CDR3 extends over 17 amino acids. The CDR3 nucleotides read TGTGCCAGCAGCTCCGGGACTAGCGGGAGGGGCACAGATACGCAGTATTTT. Translated: CASSSGTSGRGTDTQYF.

This clone was observed once. The V gene is TRBV29-1, the J gene TRBJ2-4; D call uncertain. The CDR3 totals 11 residues. V lost 3 bases to trimming and J lost 6 bases, with 6 bases between them. Germline V gives CDR1 SQVTM, CDR2 ANQGSEA. CDR3 residues: CSVDAGNIQYF. DNA for the CDR3: TGCAGCGTTGATGCAGGAAACATTCAGTACTTC.

The chain recombines TRBV9 with TRBJ1-2; maybe TRBD1 (5 bases). The CDR3 covers 12 residues. The germline CDR1 and CDR2 sequences are SGDLS and YYNGEE. Trimming pared 2 bases from V and 8 bases from J, leaving 10 bases between. Here the CDR3 DNA reads TGTGCCAGCAGCGTTGTCCAGGGAGGCTACACCTTC. It is translated as CASSVVQGGYTF. Full variable domain (rest looked up from reference TRBV9 and TRBJ1-2): DSGVTQTPKHLITATGQRVTLRCSPRSGDLSVYWYQQSLDQGLQFLIQYYNGEERAKGNILERFSAQQFPDLHSELNLSSLELGDSALYFCASSVVQGGYTFGSGTRLTVV.

The chain has TRBV7-9 and TRBJ2-3; the match to TRBD2 covers 8 bases. Unmatched junction bases numbered 5, after V lost 4 bases and J lost 2 bases. The length of the CDR3 is 15 residues. Germline CDR1 reads SEHNR; CDR2 reads FQNEAQ (reference sequence). CDR3 sequence: CASSSTSASTDTQYF. The CDR3 region has the DNA TGTGCCAGCAGCTCGACTAGCGCCTCCACAGATACGCAGTATTTT. Full variable domain (remainder filled in from reference TRBV7-9 and TRBJ2-3): DTGVSQNPRHKITKRGQNVTFRCDPISEHNRLYWYRQTLGQGPEFLTYFQNEAQLEKSRLLSDRFSAERPKGSFSTLEIQRTEQGDSAMYLCASSSTSASTDTQYFGPGTRLTVL.

This clone occurred once. V and J are TRBV9 and TRBJ1-3; perhaps TRBD1 as D (5 bases). The CDR3 totals 14 residues. V was pared by 6 bases and J by 2 bases, with 12 bases between. The germline V gene has CDR1 SGDLS and CDR2 YYNGEE. The CDR3 is CASKGDPPGNTIYF. CDR3 sequence (DNA): TGTGCCAGCAAAGGGGATCCTCCTGGAAACACCATATATTTT.

J is TRBJ1-2 and V is TRBV2; 10 bases are a match to TRBD1. The V segment lost 6 bases and the J segment 12 bases; nucleotides outside the gene matches: 7. This CDR3 has 12 amino acids. Germline CDR1 SNHLY, CDR2 FYNNEI. In nucleotides, the CDR3 is TGTGCCAGCAGCCGGGACAGGGGATCGAACACCTTC. Protein sequence: CASSRDRGSNTF.

The rearrangement links TRBV5-1 to TRBJ1-1; D unclear. Per germline, CDR1 SGHRS and CDR2 YFSETQ. V lost 5 bases to trimming and J lost 5 bases, with 16 bases between them. There are 14 residues in the CDR3. CDR3 loop: CASSPGPVNTEAFF. CDR3 DNA: TGCGCCAGCAGTCCTGGTCCGGTTAATACTGAAGCTTTCTTT.

In DNA form, the CDR3 reads TGTGCCACGAGCCGCCCCGATGAGCAGTTCTTC. Translating it yields CATSRPDEQFF. The chain couples TRBV7-8 to TRBJ2-1; D is ambiguous. V was trimmed by 10 bases and J by 8 bases, leaving 12 bases between them. This CDR3 spans 11 amino acids. CDR1 is SGHVS and CDR2 is FQNEAQ in the germline V gene.

The chain uses TRBV21-1 and TRBJ1-1. TRBV21-1 is a recognized pseudogene. The CDR3 contains 18 residues. The CDR3 DNA reads as TGTGCCAGCAGCAAAGAGGTATGGGGGAGGAAGGGTAGCACTGAAGCTTTCTTT. Amino acid sequence: CASSKEVWGRKGSTEAFF.